These T cell receptor beta chains were read from a single sample in a study of CD8 T cells in ankylosing spondylitis. Using its own MiXCR run on the 5' RACE reads, TCRdb lists one record per CDR3 protein. The sample comprises about 130,000 distinct CDR3 sequences, 17% of which are singletons, and 33% rests with the top ten. What was sequenced was blood, either unsorted or a sorted T cell fraction (not recorded which). All receptors come from a male donor with ankylosing spondylitis. Both conserved end residues are part of each CDR3. The D gene is left open where the match is weak. Clone size is shown for a subset of rows, as once, few, many or a class of expanded clone.

j_gene: TRBJ1-2
abundance: few
v_gene: TRBV3-1
d_gene: -
CDR3aa: CASSQDIGDGGYTF
CDR3nt: TGTGCCAGCAGCCAAGATATAGGGGATGGTGGCTACACCTTC

j_gene: TRBJ1-2
abundance: -
v_gene: TRBV29-1
d_gene: -
CDR3aa: CSVGLSIQHRGYTF
CDR3nt: TGCAGCGTGGGACTTTCGATCCAACACCGTGGCTACACCTTC

j_gene: TRBJ2-7
abundance: many
v_gene: TRBV14
d_gene: -
CDR3aa: CASSHYDEQYF
CDR3nt: TGTGCCAGCAGCCACTACGACGAGCAGTACTTC

j_gene: TRBJ1-1
abundance: -
v_gene: TRBV12-5
d_gene: -
CDR3aa: CASGLAYGTEAFF
CDR3nt: TGTGCTAGTGGTTTAGCCTACGGCACTGAAGCTTTCTTT

j_gene: TRBJ2-3
abundance: -
v_gene: TRBV15
d_gene: TRBD2
CDR3aa: CATSRLAGGDTQYF
CDR3nt: TGTGCCACCAGCAGACTAGCGGGAGGGGATACGCAGTATTTT

j_gene: TRBJ2-7
abundance: few
v_gene: TRBV4-3
d_gene: TRBD2
CDR3aa: CASSPGSREQNEQYF
CDR3nt: TGCGCCAGCAGCCCCGGATCGCGGGAGCAAAACGAGCAGTACTTC

j_gene: TRBJ2-7
abundance: -
v_gene: TRBV7-9
d_gene: TRBD1
CDR3aa: CASSLGDRVRNEQYF
CDR3nt: TGTGCCAGCAGCTTAGGGGACAGGGTACGTAACGAGCAGTACTTC

j_gene: TRBJ1-2
abundance: -
v_gene: TRBV7-2
d_gene: TRBD1
CDR3aa: CASSLPRTGDGYTF
CDR3nt: TGTGCCAGCAGCTTACCGCGGACAGGGGATGGCTACACCTTC

j_gene: TRBJ1-1
abundance: -
v_gene: TRBV5-1
d_gene: -
CDR3aa: CASSLFQGGMNTEAFF
CDR3nt: TGCGCCAGCAGCTTGTTCCAGGGAGGGATGAACACTGAAGCTTTCTTT

j_gene: TRBJ2-6
abundance: few
v_gene: TRBV12-3/TRBV12-4
d_gene: -
CDR3aa: CASSFTEAGANVLTF
CDR3nt: TGTGCCAGCAGTTTCACGGAAGCTGGGGCCAACGTCCTGACTTTC

j_gene: TRBJ1-1
abundance: few
v_gene: TRBV5-5
d_gene: -
CDR3aa: CASSLSRSGGSTEAFF
CDR3nt: TGTGCCAGCAGCTTGTCACGGTCGGGGGGAAGTACTGAAGCTTTCTTT

j_gene: TRBJ2-1
abundance: -
v_gene: TRBV20-1
d_gene: -
CDR3aa: CSATSYSPPHNEQFF
CDR3nt: TGCAGTGCTACTAGTTACTCGCCCCCTCACAATGAGCAGTTCTTC

j_gene: TRBJ2-7
abundance: -
v_gene: TRBV13
d_gene: -
CDR3aa: CASSLDRHEQYF
CDR3nt: TGTGCCAGCAGCTTAGATCGCCACGAGCAGTACTTC

j_gene: TRBJ1-5
abundance: few
v_gene: TRBV10-3
d_gene: -
CDR3aa: CAITDRLNQPQHF
CDR3nt: TGTGCCATCACTGACAGACTTAATCAGCCCCAGCATTTT

j_gene: TRBJ2-1
abundance: -
v_gene: TRBV28
d_gene: -
CDR3aa: CASSLRGRSSYNEQFF
CDR3nt: TGTGCCAGCAGTTTACGGGGACGCAGCTCCTACAATGAGCAGTTCTTC

j_gene: TRBJ2-7
abundance: few
v_gene: TRBV7-9
d_gene: TRBD1
CDR3aa: CASSLGLGQSYEQYF
CDR3nt: TGTGCCAGCAGCTTAGGTTTGGGACAGAGCTACGAGCAGTACTTC

j_gene: TRBJ2-3
abundance: few
v_gene: TRBV9
d_gene: -
CDR3aa: CASGGSGLTDTQYF
CDR3nt: TGTGCCAGCGGCGGTAGCGGCCTCACAGATACGCAGTATTTT

j_gene: TRBJ2-7
abundance: -
v_gene: TRBV7-6
d_gene: -
CDR3aa: CASSPDRTYEQYF
CDR3nt: TGTGCCAGCAGCCCGGACAGAACCTACGAGCAGTACTTC

j_gene: TRBJ1-5
abundance: -
v_gene: TRBV19
d_gene: TRBD1
CDR3aa: CASSGRDSKRSNQPQHF
CDR3nt: TGTGCCAGTAGTGGAAGGGACAGCAAAAGGAGCAATCAGCCCCAGCATTTT

j_gene: TRBJ2-5
abundance: many
v_gene: TRBV13
d_gene: -
CDR3aa: CASRDGGQETQYF
CDR3nt: TGTGCCAGCAGAGACGGGGGTCAAGAGACCCAGTACTTC

j_gene: TRBJ2-3
abundance: -
v_gene: TRBV27
d_gene: -
CDR3aa: CASSPTTDTQYF
CDR3nt: TGTGCCAGCAGTCCGACCACAGATACGCAGTATTTT

j_gene: TRBJ1-1
abundance: few
v_gene: TRBV27
d_gene: -
CDR3aa: CASSLPGAEAFF
CDR3nt: TGTGCCAGCAGTCTTCCTGGGGCTGAAGCTTTCTTT

j_gene: TRBJ2-3
abundance: many
v_gene: TRBV4-2
d_gene: -
CDR3aa: CASSPPGATDTQYF
CDR3nt: TGTGCCAGCAGCCCACCCGGGGCCACAGATACGCAGTATTTT

j_gene: TRBJ1-1
abundance: few
v_gene: TRBV20-1
d_gene: -
CDR3aa: CSPSGWTEAFF
CDR3nt: TGCAGTCCCTCAGGTTGGACTGAAGCTTTCTTT

j_gene: TRBJ2-7
abundance: few
v_gene: TRBV27
d_gene: TRBD2
CDR3aa: CASSLSDTSGSFYEQYF
CDR3nt: TGTGCCAGCAGTTTATCGGATACTAGCGGGAGTTTCTACGAGCAGTACTTC

j_gene: TRBJ2-1
abundance: few
v_gene: TRBV2
d_gene: -
CDR3aa: CASRTRSEQFF
CDR3nt: TGTGCCAGCAGGACTAGATCTGAGCAGTTCTTC

j_gene: TRBJ2-5
abundance: few
v_gene: TRBV7-9
d_gene: -
CDR3aa: CASSLRGSQETQYF
CDR3nt: TGTGCCAGCAGCTTAAGGGGGTCCCAGGAGACCCAGTACTTC

j_gene: TRBJ2-7
abundance: few
v_gene: TRBV7-9
d_gene: TRBD2
CDR3aa: CASSRATSGSTYEQYF
CDR3nt: TGTGCCAGCAGCCGCGCGACTAGCGGGAGTACCTACGAGCAGTACTTC

j_gene: TRBJ1-1
abundance: -
v_gene: TRBV2
d_gene: -
CDR3aa: CASSGDPQRVNTEAFF
CDR3nt: TGTGCCAGCAGCGGGGACCCGCAAAGGGTGAACACTGAAGCTTTCTTT

j_gene: TRBJ2-7
abundance: -
v_gene: TRBV27
d_gene: -
CDR3aa: CASSFRDAYEQYF
CDR3nt: TGTGCCAGCAGTTTCAGGGACGCATACGAGCAGTACTTC

j_gene: TRBJ2-7
abundance: few
v_gene: TRBV12-3/TRBV12-4
d_gene: TRBD1
CDR3aa: CASSVTGDYYEQYF
CDR3nt: TGTGCCAGCAGTGTTACAGGGGATTACTACGAGCAGTACTTC

j_gene: TRBJ2-1
abundance: -
v_gene: TRBV6-1
d_gene: TRBD2
CDR3aa: CASSKQRAGVSSYNEQFF
CDR3nt: TGTGCCAGCAGCAAACAACGAGCGGGAGTGAGCTCCTACAATGAGCAGTTCTTC

j_gene: TRBJ1-1
abundance: few
v_gene: TRBV27
d_gene: -
CDR3aa: CASRSYTEAFF
CDR3nt: TGTGCCAGCAGATCATACACTGAAGCTTTCTTT

j_gene: TRBJ2-1
abundance: few
v_gene: TRBV7-9
d_gene: -
CDR3aa: CASSLAIGPGPPYEQFF
CDR3nt: TGTGCCAGCAGCTTAGCGATAGGTCCGGGCCCCCCGTATGAGCAGTTCTTC

j_gene: TRBJ2-7
abundance: few
v_gene: TRBV10-3
d_gene: -
CDR3aa: CASLGGTQRGGSSYEQYF
CDR3nt: TGTGCCTCTCTAGGGGGCACCCAACGCGGGGGAAGCTCCTACGAGCAGTACTTC

j_gene: TRBJ2-1
abundance: -
v_gene: TRBV5-1
d_gene: -
CDR3aa: CASSLYPSTSYNEQFF
CDR3nt: TGCGCCAGCAGCCTGTACCCCTCTACCTCCTACAATGAGCAGTTCTTC

j_gene: TRBJ1-2
abundance: few
v_gene: TRBV27
d_gene: TRBD1
CDR3aa: CASSLNRGSYGYTF
CDR3nt: TGTGCCAGCAGTTTAAACAGGGGATCCTATGGCTACACCTTC

j_gene: TRBJ2-3
abundance: few
v_gene: TRBV24-1
d_gene: TRBD2
CDR3aa: CATSDSAGTSGWVDTQYF
CDR3nt: TGTGCCACCAGTGATTCCGCCGGGACTAGCGGGTGGGTAGATACGCAGTATTTT

j_gene: TRBJ2-2
abundance: few
v_gene: TRBV5-6
d_gene: TRBD2
CDR3aa: CASGDKGLAATGELFF
CDR3nt: TGTGCCAGCGGCGACAAGGGACTAGCGGCCACCGGGGAGCTGTTTTTT

j_gene: TRBJ2-7
abundance: -
v_gene: TRBV5-1
d_gene: TRBD2
CDR3aa: CASSIGLAATSYEQYF
CDR3nt: TGCGCCAGCAGCATTGGACTAGCGGCGACCTCCTACGAGCAGTACTTC

j_gene: TRBJ2-2
abundance: few
v_gene: TRBV27
d_gene: -
CDR3aa: CASSLWDTGELFF
CDR3nt: TGTGCCAGCAGTTTATGGGACACCGGGGAGCTGTTTTTT

j_gene: TRBJ1-5
abundance: -
v_gene: TRBV24-1
d_gene: -
CDR3aa: CATSDLGTTQPQHF
CDR3nt: TGTGCCACCAGTGATTTGGGTACGACCCAGCCCCAGCATTTT

j_gene: TRBJ2-1
abundance: many
v_gene: TRBV29-1
d_gene: -
CDR3aa: CSAWNNEQFF
CDR3nt: TGCAGCGCCTGGAACAATGAGCAGTTCTTC

j_gene: TRBJ1-6
abundance: many
v_gene: TRBV28
d_gene: -
CDR3aa: CASSLGGTWLNSPLHF
CDR3nt: TGTGCCAGCAGTTTAGGGGGGACTTGGCTTAATTCACCCCTCCACTTT

j_gene: TRBJ2-1
abundance: -
v_gene: TRBV5-6
d_gene: -
CDR3aa: CASSRGGGPEQFF
CDR3nt: TGTGCCAGCAGCAGGGGCGGAGGTCCTGAGCAGTTCTTC

j_gene: TRBJ2-1
abundance: few
v_gene: TRBV7-9
d_gene: TRBD2
CDR3aa: CASSSRLAGGNNEQFF
CDR3nt: TGTGCCAGCAGCTCAAGACTAGCGGGAGGAAATAATGAGCAGTTCTTC

j_gene: TRBJ1-2
abundance: -
v_gene: TRBV30
d_gene: -
CDR3aa: CAWSLEGDYGYTF
CDR3nt: TGTGCCTGGAGTCTGGAGGGGGACTATGGCTACACCTTC

j_gene: TRBJ1-1
abundance: once
v_gene: TRBV7-9
d_gene: -
CDR3aa: CASSPDSNTEAFF
CDR3nt: TGTGCCAGCAGCCCAGACAGCAACACTGAAGCTTTCTTT

j_gene: TRBJ2-3
abundance: few
v_gene: TRBV9
d_gene: TRBD2
CDR3aa: CASSLAVTSGSTDTQYF
CDR3nt: TGTGCCAGCAGCTTGGCCGTGACTAGCGGGAGCACAGATACGCAGTATTTT

j_gene: TRBJ2-7
abundance: -
v_gene: TRBV5-1
d_gene: -
CDR3aa: CVSSLNVQAYEQYF
CDR3nt: TGCGTCAGCAGCTTGAACGTACAGGCCTACGAGCAGTACTTC